What follows is one T cell receptor beta chain and its context. The antigen is undetermined. This sample was included in a study of T cells in Graves' hyperthyroidism and ophthalmopathy. Any patient presenting with uncontrolled infection, other autoimmune disease, pregnancy or lactation was left out. Study results and limitations: Blood also contained most expanded thyroid clonotypes above 0.001. Median prediction lead before ophthalmopathy onset was six to eight months with the model. A 13 V-J model separated ophthalmopathy from stable hyperthyroidism.

Amplification yielded TCR beta CDR3 regions, with RNA transcripts as the source. The HTBI primer set served for first-round RT-PCR of the TCR CDR3. Each CDR3 protein is one row after TCRdb ran MiXCR on the multiplex PCR reads. The sample records about 270,000 distinct CDR3 sequences, 20% to 25% being singletons. V lost 4 bases and J lost 6, with 23 bases in between. The CDR3 covers 17 residues. Germline CDR1 and CDR2: SGHRS and YFSETQ. Material: blood. The V and J genes are TRBV5-1 and TRBJ2-1; perhaps TRBD1 as D (6 bases). This TCR was sampled from a young man with Graves' ophthalmopathy. The CDR3 bases are TGCGCCAGCAGCCTTAGCCCAGGCCTTACAGGGCGCAATGAGCAGTTCTTC. This sequence encodes CASSLSPGLTGRNEQFF.